This TCR beta chain was sequenced during a study of T cell repertoires in cytomegalovirus infection. Overall study: Researchers turned to recently identified HLA-C-restricted CMV epitopes as well as well-studied HLA-B-restricted ones. Indications came from public TCR beta signatures; they pointed to CMV infection and to a matching HLA type.

TCRdb re-derived calls from the reads in MiXCR, one entry per CDR3 protein. The table includes hundreds of thousands of distinct CDR3 sequences, roughly a third detected once. Points on this clonotype: Its antigen is not known.

Study-wide points: Summed public TCR beta family frequency identified CMV carriers bearing the relevant HLA.

The V gene end was trimmed by 7 bases and the J gene end by 4 bases; junction bases not matched to a gene: 17. The CDR3 spans 20 residues. Germline V CDR1 and CDR2: MDHEN, SYDVKM. The TCR sequence derives from a human donor in good health (CMV status not recorded). Some clones in this sample may be carry-over from other donors' samples. Here the sequenced sample was cultured PBMCs, taken from culture after CMV antigen stimulation. The chain couples TRBV28 to TRBJ2-1; 15 bases map to TRBD2. The CDR3 DNA is TGTGCCAGCAAGCCCCCCCCCGGGACTAGCGGGAGGCGAGGTTACAATGAGCAGTTCTTC. Translated, it gives CASKPPPGTSGRRGYNEQFF.